This T cell receptor (beta chain) was recorded in a study of lymphopenia after photon versus proton radiotherapy. Whole-study results and caveats: Post-nadir diversity loss with photons came from oligoclonal expansion, particularly CD8+ Temra cells. Relative stability marked proton patients; photon patients lost diversity and naive cells. Survival link was tested only in deceased patients; proton benefit remains a possibility. Post-nadir TCR diversity decline inversely tracked overall survival among those who died.

A word on this clone: Its antigen is undetermined.

Repertoires were generated with immunoSEQ multiplex PCR, while TCRdb's copy carries only in-frame clones and drops some. Seen here are tens of thousands of clones, approximately 87% observed once, and the top ten hold approximately 50%. Trimming took off 3 bases at V and 0 bases at J, with 8 bases between the two ends. CDR3 length equals 14 residues. Germline CDR1 is SGDLS and CDR2 is YYNGEE. The receptor was derived from a woman aged 60-70 years with cholangiocarcinoma. Some clones in this sample may be carry-over from other donors' samples. This specimen consisted of peripheral blood, obtained from a patient treated with proton-based radiotherapy. The chain employs TRBV9 and TRBJ2-3; unclear D gene. The CDR3 region is CASSGGRSTDTQYF. CDR3 nucleotide sequence: TGTGCCAGCAGCGGAGGACGTAGCACAGATACGCAGTATTTT.